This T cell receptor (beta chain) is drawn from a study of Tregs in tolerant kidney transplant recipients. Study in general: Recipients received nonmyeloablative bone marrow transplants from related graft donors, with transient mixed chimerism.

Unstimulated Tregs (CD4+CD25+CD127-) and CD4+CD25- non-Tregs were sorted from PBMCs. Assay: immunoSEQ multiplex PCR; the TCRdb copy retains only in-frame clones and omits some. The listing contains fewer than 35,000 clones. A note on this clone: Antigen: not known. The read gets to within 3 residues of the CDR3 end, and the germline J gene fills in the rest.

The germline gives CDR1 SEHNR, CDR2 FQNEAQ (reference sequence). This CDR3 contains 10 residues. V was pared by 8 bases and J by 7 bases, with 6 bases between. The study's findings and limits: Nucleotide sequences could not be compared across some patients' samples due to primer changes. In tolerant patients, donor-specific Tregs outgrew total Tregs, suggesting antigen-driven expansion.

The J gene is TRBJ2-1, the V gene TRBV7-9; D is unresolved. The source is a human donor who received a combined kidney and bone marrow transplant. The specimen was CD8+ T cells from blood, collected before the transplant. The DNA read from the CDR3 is TGTGCCAGCTCTTCGAATGAG. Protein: CASSSNE. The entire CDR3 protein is CASSSNEQFF.